This TCR beta chain was captured in a study of blood T cell repertoires in COVID-19. Study-wide background: Samples of COVID-19 (acute and convalescent) were obtained from the United States, Italy and Spain.

The study assigned cohorts using participant-reported clinical history. Under the authors' procedure: Amplified reference gene primers provided the basis for estimating nucleated cell counts. Sequencing was performed with immunoSEQ multiplex PCR; in TCRdb, only in-frame clones are kept and a portion is missing. Clonal size and the V and J genes are those of that table, whereas D and trimming came from the DNA. The table shows about 210,000 clones, with 84% occurring only once. Germline assignment: CDR1 SGHAT and CDR2 FQNNGV. The CDR3 spans 14 residues. V dropped 3 bases and J dropped 4; count of bases not matched to a gene: 3.

This clonotype was obtained from a young woman who had been exposed to COVID-19. Source material: PBMCs or T cells enriched from blood (not recorded which). The chain combines TRBV11-2 with TRBJ1-2, with 9 bases matching TRBD1. The CDR3 DNA sequence: TGTGCCAGCAGCTTTCCGACAGGGGGCTATGGCTACACCTTC. Its translation: CASSFPTGGYGYTF.